There are a few counts of the clone carrying this TCR beta chain. Its antigen remains unknown. This specimen belongs to a study of T-cell reconstitution after alpha-beta-depleted transplantation in children. Study results and limitations: Expanded clones from the graft, numbering several hundred, reportedly supplied alpha-beta T cells about two months after transplant. Diversity of TCRbeta at day 60 was high in some patients, arising from surviving recipient T cells and thymic progenitors. One year post-transplant, T-cell counts and diversity were largely derived from T cells produced anew.

This CDR3 region has 15 residues. Germline trimming cut 1 base from V and 1 base from J; bases unmatched to any gene: 0. Germline CDR1 is LGHNT and CDR2 is FRNRAP. The authors prepared the TCRbeta library with unique molecular identifiers. TCRdb ran MiXCR on the PCR reads and lists one entry per CDR3 protein. The sample yields about 440,000 distinct CDR3 sequences, about 40% seen once. The source material was PBMCs, sampled before TCRalphabeta/CD19-depleted stem cell transplant. The receptor's source is a girl aged 2 to 10 with aplastic anemia, due to receive a stem cell transplant. This chain joins TRBV12-5 and TRBJ2-1, with 8 bases lining up with TRBD1. CDR3 sequence: CASGLGTGSYNEQFF. The CDR3 nucleotides are TGTGCTAGTGGTTTGGGGACAGGGTCCTACAATGAGCAGTTCTTC.